This T cell receptor beta chain was obtained from a study of control samples from healthy donors and cancer patients. TCRdb's table, derived via immunoSEQ multiplex PCR, lists solely in-frame clones and lacks some. The profile shows 150,000 to 200,000 clones, roughly 90% of them singletons. Trimming removed 2 bases from V and 8 bases from J; junction bases left unmatched: 7. CDR3 length: 14 residues. Germline CDR1 MNHNY, CDR2 SVGAGI (reference sequence). The material sequenced was blood. The origin of this receptor is a man under 40 in good health. The rearrangement joins TRBV6-6 to TRBJ2-5; TRBD1 agrees at 8 bases. CDR3 loop: CASSYSDRGPTQYF. The CDR3 nucleotides read TGTGCCAGCAGTTACAGCGACAGGGGCCCTACCCAGTACTTC.